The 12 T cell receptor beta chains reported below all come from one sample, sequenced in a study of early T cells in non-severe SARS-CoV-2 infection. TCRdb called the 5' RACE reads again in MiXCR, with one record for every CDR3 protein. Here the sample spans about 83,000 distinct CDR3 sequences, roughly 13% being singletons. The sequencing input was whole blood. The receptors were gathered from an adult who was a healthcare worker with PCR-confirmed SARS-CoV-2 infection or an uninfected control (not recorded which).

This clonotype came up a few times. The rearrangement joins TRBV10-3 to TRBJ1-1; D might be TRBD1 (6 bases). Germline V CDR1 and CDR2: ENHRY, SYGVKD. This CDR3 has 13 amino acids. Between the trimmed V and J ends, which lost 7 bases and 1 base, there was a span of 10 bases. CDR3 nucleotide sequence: TGTGCCATCACCTTGGGGGCGAACACTGAAGCTTTCTTT. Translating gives CAITLGANTEAFF.

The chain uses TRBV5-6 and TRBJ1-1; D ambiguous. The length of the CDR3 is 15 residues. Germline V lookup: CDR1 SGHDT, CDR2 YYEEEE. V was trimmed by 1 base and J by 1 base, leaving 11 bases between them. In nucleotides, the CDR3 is TGTGCCAGCAGCTTGCTGACGAGTACGAACACTGAAGCTTTCTTT. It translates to CASSLLTSTNTEAFF.

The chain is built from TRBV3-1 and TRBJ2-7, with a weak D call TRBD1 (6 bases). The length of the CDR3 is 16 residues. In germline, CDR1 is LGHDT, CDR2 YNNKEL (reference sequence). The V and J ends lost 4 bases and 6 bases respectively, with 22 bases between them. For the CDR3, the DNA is TGTGCCAGCAGCCCGGGGACACGTGAAGTTCTGTTCGAGCAGTACTTC. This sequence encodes CASSPGTREVLFEQYF.

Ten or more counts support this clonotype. CDR3 sequence (DNA): TGTGCCAGCAGCTACTTGGGCTATGGCTACACCTTC. As protein: CASSYLGYGYTF. The rearrangement links TRBV12-3 or TRBV12-4 to TRBJ1-2, with D unresolved. With 6 bases removed from V and 4 bases from J, the gap between germline ends came to 9 bases. The CDR3 consists of 12 residues.

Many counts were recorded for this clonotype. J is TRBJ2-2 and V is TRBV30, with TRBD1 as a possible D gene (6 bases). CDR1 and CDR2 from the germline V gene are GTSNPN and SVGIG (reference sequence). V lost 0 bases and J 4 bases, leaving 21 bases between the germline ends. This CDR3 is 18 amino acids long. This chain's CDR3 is CAWSVSVGWRGGTGELFF. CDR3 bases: TGTGCCTGGAGTGTAAGCGTTGGGTGGAGAGGGGGCACCGGGGAGCTGTTTTTT.

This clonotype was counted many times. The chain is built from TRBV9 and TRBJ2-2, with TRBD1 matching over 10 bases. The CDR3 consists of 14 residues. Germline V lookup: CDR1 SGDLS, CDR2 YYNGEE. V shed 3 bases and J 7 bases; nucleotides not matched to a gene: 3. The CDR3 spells CASSGTGGIGELFF. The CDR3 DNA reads TGTGCCAGCAGCGGGACAGGGGGGATCGGGGAGCTGTTTTTT. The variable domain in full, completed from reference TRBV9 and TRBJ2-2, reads DSGVTQTPKHLITATGQRVTLRCSPRSGDLSVYWYQQSLDQGLQFLIQYYNGEERAKGNILERFSAQQFPDLHSELNLSSLELGDSALYFCASSGTGGIGELFFGEGSRLTVL.

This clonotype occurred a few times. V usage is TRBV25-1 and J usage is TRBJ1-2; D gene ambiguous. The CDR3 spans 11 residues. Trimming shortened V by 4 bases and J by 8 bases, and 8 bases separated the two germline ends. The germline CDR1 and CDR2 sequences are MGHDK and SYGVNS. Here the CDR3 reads CASSAGRGYTF. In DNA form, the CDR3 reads TGTGCCAGCAGTGCCGGGAGAGGCTACACCTTC.

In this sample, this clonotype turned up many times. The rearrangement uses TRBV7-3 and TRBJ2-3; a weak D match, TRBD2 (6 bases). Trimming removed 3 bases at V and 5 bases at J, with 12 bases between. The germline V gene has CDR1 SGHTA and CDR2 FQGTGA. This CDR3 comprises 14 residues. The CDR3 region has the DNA TGTGCCAGCAGCTTGGGCGGGACCGTAGATACGCAGTATTTT. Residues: CASSLGGTVDTQYF.

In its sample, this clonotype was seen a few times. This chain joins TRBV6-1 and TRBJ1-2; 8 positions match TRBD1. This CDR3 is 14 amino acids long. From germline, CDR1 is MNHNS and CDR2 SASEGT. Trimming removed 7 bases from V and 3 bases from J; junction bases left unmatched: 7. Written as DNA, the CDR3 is TGTGCCAGCAACCGTGCGACAGGGGACTATGGCTACACCTTC. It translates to CASNRATGDYGYTF.

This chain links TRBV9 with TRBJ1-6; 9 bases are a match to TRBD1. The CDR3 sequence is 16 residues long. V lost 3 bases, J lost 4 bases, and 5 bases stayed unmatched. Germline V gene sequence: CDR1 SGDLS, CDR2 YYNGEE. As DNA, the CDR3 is TGTGCCAGCAGCGCGACAGGGACAGGGTATAATTCACCCCTCCACTTT. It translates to CASSATGTGYNSPLHF. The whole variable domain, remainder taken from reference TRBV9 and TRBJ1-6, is DSGVTQTPKHLITATGQRVTLRCSPRSGDLSVYWYQQSLDQGLQFLIQYYNGEERAKGNILERFSAQQFPDLHSELNLSSLELGDSALYFCASSATGTGYNSPLHFGNGTRLTVT.

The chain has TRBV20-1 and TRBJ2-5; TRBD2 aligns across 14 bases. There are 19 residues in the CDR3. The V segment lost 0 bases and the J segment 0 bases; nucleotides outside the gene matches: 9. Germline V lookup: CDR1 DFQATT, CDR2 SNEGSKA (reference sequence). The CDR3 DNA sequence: TGCAGTGCTAGAGATCTTCGGACTAGCGGGGGGCCGTACCAAGAGACCCAGTACTTC. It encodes CSARDLRTSGGPYQETQYF.

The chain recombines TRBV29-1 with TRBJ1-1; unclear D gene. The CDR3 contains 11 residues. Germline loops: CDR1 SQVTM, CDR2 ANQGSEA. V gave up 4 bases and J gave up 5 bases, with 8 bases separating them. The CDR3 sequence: CSVVRLTEAFF. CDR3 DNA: TGCAGCGTTGTCAGGTTGACTGAAGCTTTCTTT.